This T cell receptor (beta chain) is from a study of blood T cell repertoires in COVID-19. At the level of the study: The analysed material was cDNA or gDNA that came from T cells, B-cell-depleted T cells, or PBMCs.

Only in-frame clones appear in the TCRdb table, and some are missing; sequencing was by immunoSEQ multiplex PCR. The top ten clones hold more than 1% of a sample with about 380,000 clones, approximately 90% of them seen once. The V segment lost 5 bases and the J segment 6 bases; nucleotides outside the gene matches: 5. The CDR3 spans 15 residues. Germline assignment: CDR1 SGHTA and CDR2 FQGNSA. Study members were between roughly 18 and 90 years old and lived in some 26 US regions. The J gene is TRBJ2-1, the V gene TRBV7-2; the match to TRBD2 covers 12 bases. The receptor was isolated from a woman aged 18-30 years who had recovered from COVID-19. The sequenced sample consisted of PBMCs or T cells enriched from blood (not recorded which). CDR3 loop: CASSVGLAGLNEQFF. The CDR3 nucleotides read TGTGCCAGCAGCGTTGGACTAGCGGGGCTCAATGAGCAGTTCTTC.